This record concerns one T cell receptor (beta chain) sequence. Its antigen is undetermined. Different DNA sequences within this sample yield the same CDR3. This sample is part of a study of STAT5B mutations in CD4+ large granular lymphocyte leukemia. CDR1 MNHEY and CDR2 SVGAGI come from the germline V gene. The V and J ends lost 2 bases and 2 bases, in that order; junction bases with no gene match: 0. This CDR3 has 14 residues. Regarding the study as a whole: 8/27 top patient clones versus 2/35 control clones were TRBV06-family.

Sequencing was at survey level. Some clones are missing from TCRdb's copy, which holds only in-frame ones; the method was immunoSEQ multiplex PCR. This sample has fewer than 40,000 clones, with around 80% found just once. The sample consisted of CD4+ T cells from blood buffy coats. This sequence joins TRBV6-5 and TRBJ2-7; TRBD1 matches 10 bases. The clonotype was recovered from a human donor in good health. The CDR3 DNA reads as TGTGCCAGCAGTTACGGACAGGGGGCCTACGAGCAGTACTTC. Its translation: CASSYGQGAYEQYF.